This T cell receptor beta chain was found in a study of blood T cell repertoires in COVID-19. On the study more broadly: Acute and convalescent COVID-19 samples came from the United States, Italy and Spain. T cells, B-cell-depleted T cells, or PBMCs supplied cDNA or gDNA.

The CDR3 has 17 residues. Germline V CDR1 and CDR2: SGDLS, YYNGEE. V lost 4 bases, J lost 1 base, and 7 bases stayed unmatched. Some clones are missing from TCRdb's copy, which holds only in-frame ones; the method was immunoSEQ multiplex PCR. The sample yields under 65,000 clones, roughly 90% seen once. This TCR derives from a man older than 75 with acute or convalescent COVID-19. Sequencing used peripheral blood. The gene calls are TRBV9 and TRBJ2-2; 10 nucleotides match TRBD2. The chain's CDR3 is CASSPRASGGNTGELFF. As DNA, the CDR3 is TGTGCCAGCAGCCCCAGAGCTAGCGGGGGGAACACCGGGGAGCTGTTTTTT.